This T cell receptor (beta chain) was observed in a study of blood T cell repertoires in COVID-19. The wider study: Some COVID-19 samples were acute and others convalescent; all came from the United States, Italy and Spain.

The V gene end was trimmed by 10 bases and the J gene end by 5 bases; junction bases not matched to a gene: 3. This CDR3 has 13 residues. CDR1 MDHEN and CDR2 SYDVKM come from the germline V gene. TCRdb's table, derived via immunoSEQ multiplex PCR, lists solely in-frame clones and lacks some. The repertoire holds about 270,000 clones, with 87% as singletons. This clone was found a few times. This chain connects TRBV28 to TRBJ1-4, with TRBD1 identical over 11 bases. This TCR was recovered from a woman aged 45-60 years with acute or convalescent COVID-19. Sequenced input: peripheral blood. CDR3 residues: CATGTGGNEKLFF. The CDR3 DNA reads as TGTGCCACCGGGACAGGGGGAAATGAAAAACTGTTTTTT.